Here is one T cell receptor (beta chain) with its context. The antigen this receptor binds is unknown. Base qualities were left out, and no much larger clone turns up one base away. Using the deep immunoSEQ assay, TCR CDR3 regions were amplified from genomic DNA by multiplex PCR. Genomic DNA extracted from each cell subset was distributed evenly over all wells of several immunoSEQ 96-well plates, and each plate served as one replicate. For sorted subsets, roughly 0.2 ug genomic DNA, equal to tens of thousands of T cell genomes, was loaded into each replicate PCR. Purified libraries were measured with a Qubit 3.0 fluorometer, size-checked on a Bioanalyzer 2100, and measured again with the KAPA Library Quantification kit. Every immunoSEQ 96-well plate was sequenced on a separate single-read 150-cycle Illumina NextSeq 550 flow cell. The source study handled its data this way. Because the immunoSEQ output held only junctional sequences and lacked quality scores, the filtering could not match the filtering applied to full-length reads. Sequences were annotated with PyIR, a Python wrapper for IgBLAST v1.9, and V/J genes and CDR3 were assigned using IMGT germline references. Reads were removed for weak V/J assignments (E-value above 1e-6), missing CDR3, stop codons, out-of-frame junctions, or ambiguous translated residues. V3J clonotypes were defined as sequences sharing an identical inferred V gene, J gene, and CDR3 amino acid sequence. The percentage overlap between two repertoires was calculated by dividing the number of shared unique clonotypes by the size of the smaller repertoire. Three approaches were used to assess repertoire richness: RTK rarefaction, the Chao1 estimator, and Recon v2.1 estimates of unobserved clonotypes. Generation probabilities were computed with OLGA for all TCRbeta clonotypes obtained by the gDNA method from several donors. Not all clones reach the TCRdb copy of this immuneACCESS table, which keeps in-frame sequences only. Checked studies attribute under half of the gap to unresolved V genes and leave the rest unexplained. V and J calls plus clone size are reproduced from that table; the DNA served to infer D and trimming. The sample table holds roughly 410,000 clones, of which 90% to 98% were seen once. The ten most abundant clones make up around 0.29% of the sample.

The germline V gene (reference sequence) supplies CDR1 SGHKS and CDR2 YYEKEE. The germline ends are 10 bases apart after V is trimmed by 1 base and J by 7 bases. Spanning cysteine to phenylalanine, the CDR3 consists of 13 amino acids. Only the CDR3 DNA is retained, 39 bases long and in frame from the first base. The record originates from a study of shared clonotypes between healthy human individuals (dated by TCRdb to between 2020 and 2021). Some background on the complete study: The cohort comprised a couple of women and three men aged 18 to 49 years. Per donor, three plates each were used for CD4 naive and CD4 memory, two for CD8 naive, and one for CD8 memory. To increase sequencing depth and limit assay-specific biases, TCR repertoire library preparation and sequencing were carried out by different laboratories using diverse techniques. Blood TCR repertoires of roughly five healthy adults were deeply sequenced to estimate repertoire size and the extent of clonotype sharing between individuals. Each donor's leukapheresis produced roughly between about 0.8 and 10 billion PBMCs.

General conclusions and limits of the study: Sampling was restricted to blood, and TCR repertoires in tissue are likely to differ from TCR repertoires in blood. The small number of donors limited the genetic and exposure-history diversity represented. Rarefaction of sorted-subset datasets indicated incomplete sequencing despite the large sequencing depth. Across a handful of donors, roughly 5.1% of naive CD4, over 3% of naive CD8, 2.3% of memory CD4, and 0.4% to 0.45% of memory CD8 clonotypes were shared. Naive subsets generally had larger estimated clonotype richness than memory subsets did. Compared with non-shared clonotypes, clonotypes shared by all four sorted-subset donors had higher generation probabilities. Pairwise subsampling led to the expectation that sequencing depth would affect the degree of clonotype sharing among donors.

Donors were healthy HIV-negative adults with no recently reported acute infections or vaccinations. All donors were Caucasian adults living in Nashville, Tennessee, USA. The CD8 memory samples were a combination of magnetically selected CD45RO+ cells and CCR7-negative CD45RA+ effector memory (TemRA) cells. Blood was obtained by leukapheresis, after which PBMCs were separated by Ficoll-Histopaque density gradient centrifugation and cryopreserved in liquid nitrogen vapor phase. Analytical flow cytometry was used to check the purity and quantity of every magnetically sorted T cell population. Genomic DNA was isolated from each sorted fraction and quantified by UV absorbance on a Nanodrop 2000c.

This sequence uses TRBV5-5 and TRBJ2-3; the D gene remains uncertain. Sequencing was performed on memory CD8+ T cells sorted from blood. The cell subset or site label of this sample denotes: CD45RO+ cells pooled with CCR7-negative TemRA cells. The TCR sequence derives from a man under 40 in good health. The nucleotide sequence is TGTGCCAGCAGCTTGATGATGGGAAATACGCAGTATTTT. It codes for CASSLMMGNTQYF.